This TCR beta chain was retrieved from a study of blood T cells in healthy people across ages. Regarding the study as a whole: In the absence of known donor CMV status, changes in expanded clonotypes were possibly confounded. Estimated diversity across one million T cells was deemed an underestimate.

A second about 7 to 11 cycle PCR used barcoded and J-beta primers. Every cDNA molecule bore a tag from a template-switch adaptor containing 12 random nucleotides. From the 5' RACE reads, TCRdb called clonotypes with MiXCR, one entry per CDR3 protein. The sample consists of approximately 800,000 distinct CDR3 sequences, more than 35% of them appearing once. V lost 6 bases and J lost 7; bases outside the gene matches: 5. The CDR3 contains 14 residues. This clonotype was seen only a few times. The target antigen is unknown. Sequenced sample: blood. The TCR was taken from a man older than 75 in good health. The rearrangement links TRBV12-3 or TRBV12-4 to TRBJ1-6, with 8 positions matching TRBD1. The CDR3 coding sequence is TGTGCCAGCAGCCAGGGGGCGCGGAATTCACCCCTCCACTTT. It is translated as CASSQGARNSPLHF.